The entry that follows covers one TCR beta chain sequence. What it binds is unknown. Sequencing was performed with immunoSEQ multiplex PCR; in TCRdb, only in-frame clones are kept and a portion is missing. The sample records around 160,000 clones, 85% to 95% being singletons. V dropped 0 bases and J dropped 7 bases, with 10 bases sitting between them. This CDR3 is built from 13 residues. The germline gives CDR1 SGHRS, CDR2 YFSETQ. The sample is drawn from a study of T cell responses to AZD1222 COVID-19 vaccine. The wider study: The study pooled second doses at about 4 or about 12 weeks. Study results and caveats: Donors were mostly white British, more females; clonal diversity possibly underestimated.

The input for sequencing was peripheral blood, taken on day 0 of AZD1222 vaccination. The chain couples TRBV5-1 to TRBJ1-1; D may be TRBD1 (5 bases). The TCR was taken from an adult in good health. The chain's CDR3 is CASSLEGRGEAFF. The DNA for the CDR3 is TGCGCCAGCAGCTTGGAGGGGCGGGGTGAAGCTTTCTTT.